This TCR beta chain emerged from a study of Graves' ophthalmopathy and Graves' hyperthyroidism. Across the study: Hyperthyroidism counted as stable given no ophthalmopathy within 18 months of follow-up.

Lactation, pregnancy, uncontrolled infections and other autoimmune diseases were all grounds for excluding patients. Germline CDR1 reads SQVTM; CDR2 reads ANQGSEA. The CDR3 contains 13 residues. Deletions cut 4 bases from V and 7 bases from J, with 16 bases between. TCR beta CDR3 amplification used RNA transcripts. First-round RT-PCR employed HTBI primers, with a second-round multiplex PCR after it. TCRdb reprocessed the multiplex PCR reads via MiXCR and lists one record per CDR3 protein. Among roughly 1.1 million distinct CDR3 sequences, less than 45% were seen once, and the ten largest hold more than 9.5%.

The source of this sequence is an adult man with Graves' hyperthyroidism. The sequenced material came from peripheral blood or thyroid tissue (not recorded which). The chain links TRBV29-1 to TRBJ1-1; a possible D gene is TRBD1 (5 bases). The CDR3 DNA is TGCAGCGTTGCCGTGGGGCAGAGCAATGAAGCTTTCTTT. It is translated as CSVAVGQSNEAFF.